This is a list of T cell receptor beta chains from one sample in a study of Graves' ophthalmopathy and Graves' hyperthyroidism. MiXCR, run by TCRdb on the multiplex PCR reads, gives a single entry per CDR3 protein. Here the sample spans 500,000 to 800,000 distinct CDR3 sequences, roughly 41% being singletons. The source material was peripheral blood. Source of these receptors: an adult man with Graves' ophthalmopathy. CDR3s include the opening cysteine and the closing phenylalanine or tryptophan. The D gene is left open where the match is weak. Clone size is stated in some rows and not others, as once, few, many or a class when expanded.

cdr3_aa cdr3_nt v_call clone_size j_call d_call
CASGHPASGGNTIYF TGTGCCAGCGGCCACCCTGCGTCAGGCGGAAACACCATATATTTT TRBV2 - TRBJ1-3 -
CASSLMASGVNTIYF TGTGCCAGCAGTTTAATGGCCTCAGGAGTAAACACCATATATTTT TRBV12-3/TRBV12-4 many TRBJ1-3 -
CSWQEAYHEQYF TGCAGCTGGCAGGAAGCCTACCACGAGCAGTACTTC TRBV29-1 - TRBJ2-7 -
CASSFRDTSGETQYF TGTGCCAGCAGTTTTAGGGACACCTCCGGAGAGACCCAGTACTTC TRBV12-3/TRBV12-4 - TRBJ2-5 -
CAGSINRAETQYF TGTGCCGGTAGTATAAACAGAGCAGAGACCCAGTACTTC TRBV19 - TRBJ2-5 -
CASSGIREGGDGYTF TGTGCCAGCAGCGGGATCAGGGAAGGGGGGGATGGCTACACCTTC TRBV9 many TRBJ1-2 -
CAISLGQSTEAFF TGTGCCATCAGCCTGGGACAGAGTACTGAAGCTTTCTTT TRBV10-3 - TRBJ1-1 TRBD1
CSVAQGRGWGEKLFF TGCAGCGTTGCTCAGGGACGTGGTTGGGGTGAAAAACTGTTTTTT TRBV29-1 - TRBJ1-4 -
CASGLGQGEQYF TGTGCTAGTGGTTTGGGACAAGGCGAGCAGTACTTC TRBV12-5 - TRBJ2-7 -
CSARMPHGDEQYF TGCAGTGCTAGAATGCCCCACGGTGACGAGCAGTACTTC TRBV20-1 many TRBJ2-7 -
CASSQRPTIETQYF TGTGCCAGCAGCCAAAGACCGACTATCGAGACCCAGTACTTC TRBV3-1 - TRBJ2-5 -
CSARTGAQYF TGCAGTGCTAGGACAGGGGCCCAGTACTTC TRBV20-1 - TRBJ2-5 TRBD1
CASSRGGTTNTGELFF TGTGCCAGCAGCAGAGGTGGGACAACGAACACCGGGGAGCTGTTTTTT TRBV7-2 many TRBJ2-2 -
CASSQDPLNTGELFF TGCGCCAGCAGCCAAGATCCCCTGAACACCGGGGAGCTGTTTTTT TRBV4-1 few TRBJ2-2 -
CASSLKGLTTPYEQYF TGTGCCAGCAGCCTCAAGGGACTTACCACCCCCTACGAGCAGTACTTC TRBV11-1 - TRBJ2-7 -
CASSQVATQGAYTF TGTGCCAGCAGCCAAGTGGCGACACAAGGTGCCTACACCTTC TRBV3-1 few TRBJ1-2 -
CASSLSGFTYEQYF TGTGCCAGCAGCTTATCCGGGTTTACCTACGAGCAGTACTTC TRBV7-8 many TRBJ2-7 -
CASRGSSGGDQGF TGTGCCAGCAGGGGGAGTAGCGGGGGGGATCAGGGCTTC TRBV10-3 - TRBJ2-7 TRBD2
CAEPYEQYF TGTGCCGAACCCTACGAGCAGTACTTC TRBV6-7 many TRBJ2-7 -
CASSFQGSNQPQHF TGTGCCAGCAGTTTCCAGGGTAGCAATCAGCCCCAGCATTTT TRBV12-3/TRBV12-4 many TRBJ1-5 -
CASSAPYDGGQGKFNQPQHF TGTGCCAGTAGTGCCCCTTATGACGGCGGACAGGGGAAATTCAATCAGCCCCAGCATTTT TRBV19 - TRBJ1-5 TRBD1
CASSPQPGQSSGANVLTF TGTGCCAGCTCACCACAACCAGGCCAATCCTCTGGGGCCAACGTCCTGACTTTC TRBV25-1 few TRBJ2-6 -
CASSLGFRVDEQYF TGTGCCAGCAGCTTAGGATTCAGGGTGGACGAGCAGTACTTC TRBV7-8 many TRBJ2-7 -
CASSELKGATNTEAFF TGTGCCAGCAGTGAATTGAAGGGGGCAACGAACACTGAAGCTTTCTTT TRBV25-1 once TRBJ1-1 TRBD1
CASSSSGSTYEQYF TGTGCCAGCAGCTCTAGCGGATCTACCTACGAGCAGTACTTC TRBV7-9 many TRBJ2-7 TRBD2
CASSIGRKPYEQYF TGTGCCAGCAGCATTGGACGGAAGCCCTACGAGCAGTACTTC TRBV12-3/TRBV12-4 - TRBJ2-7 -
CASSGGQPQHF TGTGCCAGTAGTGGGGGACAGCCCCAGCATTTT TRBV19 - TRBJ1-5 -
CASSVREGNTEAFF TGTGCCAGCAGCGTACGGGAGGGGAACACTGAAGCTTTCTTT TRBV9 few TRBJ1-1 -
CARGAVGSPYEQYF TGTGCTAGAGGGGCCGTCGGGAGTCCCTACGAGCAGTACTTC TRBV2 - TRBJ2-7 -
CSVEGTGGSEAFF TGCAGCGTTGAAGGGACAGGGGGCAGTGAAGCTTTCTTT TRBV29-1 once TRBJ1-1 TRBD1
CASSVNRDRIKQPQHF TGTGCCAGCAGCGTCAACAGGGACAGGATCAAACAGCCCCAGCATTTT TRBV9 - TRBJ1-5 TRBD1
CASRDRGDRYWQPQHF TGTGCCAGCAGGGACAGGGGTGACAGGTATTGGCAGCCCCAGCATTTT TRBV2 - TRBJ1-5 TRBD1
CASSRDREGYTF TGTGCCAGCAGCCGGGACAGGGAAGGCTACACCTTC TRBV5-6 - TRBJ1-2 TRBD1
CASRLLRGTNTGELFF TGTGCCAGCAGACTCCTCAGGGGCACGAACACCGGGGAGCTGTTTTTT TRBV11-2 few TRBJ2-2 -
CSVTSGGDTQYF TGCAGCGTGACCTCGGGGGGAGATACGCAGTATTTT TRBV29-1 many TRBJ2-3 TRBD2
CASSLVGMAGGNAGANVLTF TGTGCCAGCAGCTTAGTGGGTATGGCAGGGGGCAATGCTGGGGCCAACGTCCTGACTTTC TRBV7-2 once TRBJ2-6 TRBD1
CASTPSGGNTGELFF TGCGCCAGCACCCCCAGCGGGGGGAACACCGGGGAGCTGTTTTTT TRBV10-2 - TRBJ2-2 TRBD2
CADRAGAGTGELFF TGTGCCGACAGAGCGGGAGCGGGCACCGGGGAGCTGTTTTTT TRBV2 many TRBJ2-2 TRBD2
CSAWQGRLTEAFF TGCAGTGCTTGGCAGGGGCGCCTCACTGAAGCTTTCTTT TRBV20-1 many TRBJ1-1 -
CASSDPGRYSPLHF TGTGCCAGCAGCGATCCGGGACGTTATTCACCCCTCCACTTT TRBV5-5 - TRBJ1-6 -
CATGSGNQETQYF TGTGCCACTGGGAGTGGTAACCAAGAGACCCAGTACTTC TRBV11-2 many TRBJ2-5 -
CASSEGQGVTGELFF TGTGCCAGCAGCGAAGGACAGGGGGTAACCGGGGAGCTGTTTTTT TRBV7-8 few TRBJ2-2 TRBD1
CASSLNNRGLSYTF TGTGCCAGCAGCTTAAACAACAGGGGGCTCAGCTACACCTTC TRBV7-2 many TRBJ1-2 TRBD1
CASGGIAGVSGELFF TGTGCCAGCGGTGGGATAGCGGGGGTCTCGGGGGAGCTGTTTTTT TRBV12-3/TRBV12-4 few TRBJ2-2 TRBD2
CASRDGGGYTF TGTGCCAGCAGGGACGGTGGTGGCTACACCTTC TRBV6-5 many TRBJ1-2 -
CASSSSGQGIEKLFF TGTGCCAGCAGTTCATCGGGACAGGGGATTGAAAAACTGTTTTTT TRBV12-3/TRBV12-4 - TRBJ1-4 TRBD1
CASREAGEHF TGTGCCAGCCGGGAGGCCGGGGAGCATTTT TRBV2 - TRBJ1-5 -
CASSLRTGEPKLFF TGTGCCAGCAGCTTAAGGACAGGGGAGCCAAAACTGTTTTTT TRBV7-2 many TRBJ1-4 TRBD1
CSARKPIIDGYTF TGCAGTGCTAGGAAGCCCATTATTGATGGCTACACCTTC TRBV20-1 - TRBJ1-2 -
CAISESRTGDQETQYF TGTGCCATCAGTGAGTCGAGGACAGGGGATCAAGAGACCCAGTACTTC TRBV10-3 many TRBJ2-5 TRBD1
CARNRDEQYF TGTGCCAGAAACAGGGACGAGCAGTACTTC TRBV2 many TRBJ2-7 -
CASETGGGGWMNTEAFF TGTGCCAGCGAGACAGGGGGAGGAGGGTGGATGAACACTGAAGCTTTCTTT TRBV2 few TRBJ1-1 TRBD1
CATGLAEQYF TGTGCCACGGGACTAGCGGAGCAGTACTTC TRBV10-3 - TRBJ2-7 TRBD2
CASGGMENTEAFF TGTGCTAGTGGGGGGATGGAGAACACTGAAGCTTTCTTT TRBV12-5 many TRBJ1-1 -
CASSQDIWGRRTYEQYF TGTGCCAGCAGCCAAGATATTTGGGGACGGAGAACTTACGAGCAGTACTTC TRBV3-2 few TRBJ2-7 -
CSVGSEAFF TGCAGCGTTGGTTCCGAAGCTTTCTTT TRBV29-1 many TRBJ1-1 -
CASSQKGATGNTIYF TGTGCCAGCAGCCAAAAGGGGGCGACTGGAAACACCATATATTTT TRBV7-9 few TRBJ1-3 TRBD1